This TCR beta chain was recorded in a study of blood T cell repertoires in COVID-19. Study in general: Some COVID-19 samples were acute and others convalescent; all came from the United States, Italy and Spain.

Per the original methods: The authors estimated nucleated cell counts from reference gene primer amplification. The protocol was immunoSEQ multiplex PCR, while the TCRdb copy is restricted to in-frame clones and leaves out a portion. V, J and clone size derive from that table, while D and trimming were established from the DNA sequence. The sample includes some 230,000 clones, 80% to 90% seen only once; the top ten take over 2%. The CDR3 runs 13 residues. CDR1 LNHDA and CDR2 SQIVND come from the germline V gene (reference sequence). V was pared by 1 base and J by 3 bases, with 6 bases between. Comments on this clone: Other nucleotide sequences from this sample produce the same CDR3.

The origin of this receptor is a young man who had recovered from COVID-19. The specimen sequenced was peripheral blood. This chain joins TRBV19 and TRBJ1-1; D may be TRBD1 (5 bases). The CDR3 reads CASSIGQHTEAFF. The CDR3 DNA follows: TGTGCCAGTAGTATAGGACAGCACACTGAAGCTTTCTTT. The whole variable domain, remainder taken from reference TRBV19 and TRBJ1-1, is DGGITQSPKYLFRKEGQNVTLSCEQNLNHDAMYWYRQDPGQGLRLIYYSQIVNDFQKGDIAEGYSVSREKKESFPLTVTSAQKNPTAFYLCASSIGQHTEAFFGQGTRLTVV.